One sample yielded the 4 T cell receptor beta chains listed below, sequenced in a study of cytomegalovirus exposure and HLA in healthy donors. PCR used 60 Vbeta primers and 13 Jbeta primers. Repertoires were generated with immunoSEQ multiplex PCR, while TCRdb's copy carries only in-frame clones and drops some. The table shows more than 110,000 clones, with 80% occurring only once. The material sequenced was PBMCs. These receptors came from a man in his forties or fifties in good health and CMV-seropositive.

V and J are TRBV27 and TRBJ1-1; 9 bases fit TRBD1. The CDR3 sequence is 16 residues long. Germline values: CDR1 MNHEY, CDR2 SMNVEV (reference sequence). J was trimmed by 5 bases and V by 3 bases; bases with no gene match: 10. Here the CDR3 reads CASSFLSGTGLTEAFF. CDR3 sequence (DNA): TGTGCCAGCAGTTTTTTATCCGGGACAGGGTTGACTGAAGCTTTCTTT.

This clone appeared a few times. The chain uses TRBV19 and TRBJ2-4; 10 nucleotides match TRBD1. Trimming at V came to 1 base and at J to 8 bases, leaving 2 bases not matched to a gene. Germline assignment: CDR1 LNHDA and CDR2 SQIVND (reference sequence). There are 14 residues in the CDR3. The CDR3 nucleotides read TGTGCCAGTAGTATAGGGGACAGGGGACACATTCAGTACTTC. Translating it yields CASSIGDRGHIQYF.

Concerning this clone itself: Other DNA sequences in this sample translate to the same CDR3. The chain employs TRBV30 and TRBJ1-2; no definite D call. V lost 0 bases, J lost 2 bases, and 7 bases lay in between. CDR3 length: 13 amino acids. From germline, CDR1 is GTSNPN and CDR2 SVGIG (reference sequence). The CDR3 region has the DNA TGTGCCTGGAGTGTATCGGGGAACTATGGCTACACCTTC. Its protein is CAWSVSGNYGYTF.

This chain connects TRBV7-2 to TRBJ1-4, with 9 bases that match TRBD1. The CDR3 is 14 residues long. The junction had 7 bases not matched to a gene; V was cut back by 6 bases and J by 8 bases. The germline gives CDR1 SGHTA, CDR2 FQGNSA. CDR3 DNA sequence: TGTGCCAGCAGACGGGACAGGGTGGAGGAAAAACTGTTTTTT. Its protein product is CASRRDRVEEKLFF.